These 27 T cell receptor beta chains were sequenced from one sample in a study of graft-versus-host responses after intestinal transplantation. Assay: immunoSEQ multiplex PCR; the TCRdb copy retains only in-frame clones and omits some. The sample yields about 59,000 clones, approximately 94% seen once. No antigen has been assigned to these receptors. Sequencing was performed on unstimulated CD4+ T cells sorted from spleen or lymph node cells, taken before transplant. The receptors derive from a human donor who was the organ donor for an intestinal transplant.

This clone was detected once. This chain joins TRBV19 and TRBJ2-7; no clear D gene. The V gene's germline CDR1 is LNHDA and CDR2 SQIVND (reference sequence). Trimming cost V 7 bases and J 3 bases, with 13 bases left between them. CDR3 length: 13 residues. The CDR3 loop is CASKRAGNYEQYF. In nucleotides, the CDR3 is TGTGCCAGTAAACGGGCAGGTAACTACGAGCAGTACTTC.

This clone has a single count. The gene calls are TRBV7-9 and TRBJ1-2; 8 nucleotides line up with TRBD1. The CDR3 consists of 16 residues. Germline CDR1 and CDR2: SEHNR and FQNEAQ (reference sequence). V shed 1 base, J shed 4 bases, and the junction held 8 bases outside the gene matches. The CDR3 region has the DNA TGTGCCAGCAGCTTAGGTTCAGGGGGCTACGGCTATGGCTACACCTTC. Its translation: CASSLGSGGYGYGYTF.

This clone has just a few counts. The chain has TRBV7-9 and TRBJ1-6, with TRBD1 as a possible D gene (6 bases). The CDR3 is made up of 16 amino acids. The V end was cut by 5 bases, the J end by 8 bases, with 19 bases between. The germline CDR1 and CDR2 sequences are SEHNR and FQNEAQ (reference sequence). The DNA for the CDR3 is TGTGCCAGCAGCCCGTCCAGGGGAAATAGGGATTCACCCCTCCACTTT. Amino acids: CASSPSRGNRDSPLHF. Based on the CDR3 plus reference TRBV7-9 and TRBJ1-6, the full variable domain is DTGVSQNPRHKITKRGQNVTFRCDPISEHNRLYWYRQTLGQGPEFLTYFQNEAQLEKSRLLSDRFSAERPKGSFSTLEIQRTEQGDSAMYLCASSPSRGNRDSPLHFGNGTRLTVT.

The V gene is TRBV11-2, the J gene TRBJ1-1; no reliable D call. Germline V gene data show CDR1 as SGHAT and CDR2 as FQNNGV. CDR3 size: 11 residues. The germline V and J ends were trimmed by 2 bases and 6 bases, with 4 bases remaining between them. CDR3: CASSLSAEAFF. The DNA of the CDR3 is TGTGCCAGCAGCTTAAGCGCTGAAGCTTTCTTT.

This rearrangement joins TRBV10-3 to TRBJ1-2; 8 bases agree with TRBD1. The CDR3 is 15 amino acids. With V trimmed by 0 bases and J by 3 bases, 3 bases remained unmatched. Germline V gives CDR1 ENHRY, CDR2 SYGVKD. The CDR3 region is CAISESNRGDYGYTF. The CDR3 DNA follows: TGTGCCATCAGTGAGTCCAACAGGGGGGACTATGGCTACACCTTC.

The chain links TRBV2 to TRBJ2-2, with 8 bases matching TRBD2. V lost 2 bases to trimming and J lost 6 bases; unmatched junction nucleotides: 5. From germline, CDR1 is SNHLY and CDR2 FYNNEI. The CDR3 length is 15 residues. The DNA of the CDR3 is TGTGCCAGCAGTGAAACTCGGACTAGCCCCGGGGAGCTGTTTTTT. Translated: CASSETRTSPGELFF.

The CDR3 loop reads CASSSRGLAGPLEQYF. In DNA form, the CDR3 reads TGTGCCAGCAGCTCCCGAGGACTAGCGGGGCCCCTCGAGCAGTACTTC. The chain combines TRBV7-2 with TRBJ2-7; 12 positions agree with TRBD2. The CDR3 is made up of 16 amino acids. The J segment lost 6 bases and the V segment lost 4 bases, leaving 10 bases of the junction unmatched. Germline CDR1 SGHTA, CDR2 FQGNSA.

The chain is built from TRBV11-2 and TRBJ2-1; TRBD1 matches 8 bases. V shed 4 bases and J 5 bases; nucleotides not matched to a gene: 7. Germline V gene data show CDR1 as SGHAT and CDR2 as FQNNGV. This CDR3 contains 15 residues. CDR3 residues: CASSYGQGPNNEQFF. The CDR3 DNA reads TGTGCCAGCAGCTATGGACAGGGACCTAACAATGAGCAGTTCTTC.

This chain uses TRBV5-6 with TRBJ2-1; 12 bases are a match to TRBD1. Trimming at V came to 3 bases and at J to 5 bases, leaving 3 bases not matched to a gene. Germline V gene sequence: CDR1 SGHDT, CDR2 YYEEEE. The CDR3 has 15 residues. The CDR3 DNA reads as TGTGCCAGCAGCTCCGGGACAGGGGGCAACAATGAGCAGTTCTTC. This translates into CASSSGTGGNNEQFF.

This chain links TRBV23-1 with TRBJ1-1, with 7 positions matching TRBD1. TRBV23-1 is recorded as an ORF, its role being uncertain. With V trimmed by 6 bases and J by 2 bases, 6 bases remained unmatched. The CDR3 spans 14 residues. The chain's CDR3 is CASSPGQLNTEAFF. The CDR3 DNA sequence: TGCGCCAGCAGCCCGGGACAGCTCAACACTGAAGCTTTCTTT.

The rearrangement links TRBV7-9 to TRBJ2-5, with D perhaps matching TRBD1 (5 bases). Matching the DNA end better, TRBJ2-7 makes the J call doubtful. The germline CDR1 and CDR2 sequences are SEHNR and FQNEAQ (reference sequence). The CDR3 runs 12 residues. The CDR3 DNA follows: TGTGCCAGCAGCTTAGAGCAGGGCGAGCAGTACTTC. Encoded protein: CASSLEQGEQYF.

The chain joins TRBV5-4 to TRBJ2-7, with a tentative D call TRBD2 (7 bases). The CDR3 runs to 15 residues. Germline assignment: CDR1 SGHNT and CDR2 YYREEE (reference sequence). Deletions cut 1 base from V and 6 bases from J, with 17 bases between. The CDR3: CASSLRKGGAPEQYF. Written as DNA, the CDR3 is TGTGCCAGCAGCTTGAGAAAAGGGGGGGCGCCCGAGCAGTACTTC.

This clone was recorded once. This chain links TRBV6-1 with TRBJ1-1; no definite D call. The length of the CDR3 is 13 residues. V shed 2 bases and J shed 1 base, with 5 bases lying between them. In germline, CDR1 is MNHNS, CDR2 SASEGT. CDR3 sequence reads: CASSEQTNTEAFF. The CDR3 DNA reads TGTGCCAGCAGTGAACAGACGAACACTGAAGCTTTCTTT.

This chain connects TRBV6-5 to TRBJ1-1; D possibly corresponds to TRBD1 (5 bases). Trimming removed 6 bases at V and 6 bases at J, with 14 bases between. There are 13 residues in the CDR3. CDR1 MNHEY and CDR2 SVGAGI come from the germline V gene. CDR3 sequence (DNA): TGTGCCAGCAGCCTAATCGACAGTCCTGAAGCTTTCTTT. Encoded protein: CASSLIDSPEAFF.

J is TRBJ2-3 and V is TRBV19; a possible D gene is TRBD2 (6 bases). The CDR3 loop spans 14 amino acids. Germline V gene data show CDR1 as LNHDA and CDR2 as SQIVND (reference sequence). V was pared by 3 bases and J by 4 bases, with 11 bases between. CDR3: CASSIRRGSDTQYF. In DNA, the CDR3 is TGTGCCAGTAGTATCAGGCGGGGTTCAGATACGCAGTATTTT.

CDR3 protein: CASSTRIGGNYGYTF. Here the CDR3 DNA reads TGTGCCAGCAGTACAAGGATAGGAGGGAACTATGGCTACACCTTC. The chain couples TRBV6-1 to TRBJ1-2; D is undetermined. The CDR3 has 15 amino acids. Germline CDR1 MNHNS, CDR2 SASEGT. Trimming stripped 5 bases from V and 2 bases from J, with 15 bases between.

The chain uses TRBV11-2 and TRBJ1-2, with TRBD1 as a possible D gene (5 bases). Germline CDR1 and CDR2: SGHAT and FQNNGV. The CDR3 spans 11 residues. V dropped 5 bases and J dropped 7 bases, with 8 bases sitting between them. The CDR3 region has the DNA TGTGCCAGCAGCCGGGACGGTGGCTACACCTTC. This sequence encodes CASSRDGGYTF. Complete variable domain (other parts from reference TRBV11-2 and TRBJ1-2): EAGVAQSPRYKIIEKRQSVAFWCNPISGHATLYWYQQILGQGPKLLIQFQNNGVVDDSQLPKDRFSAERLKGVDSTLKIQPAKLEDSAVYLCASSRDGGYTFGSGTRLTVV.

The chain couples TRBV7-6 to TRBJ2-7; D is possibly TRBD2 (6 bases). Between the trimmed V and J ends, which lost 5 bases and 2 bases, there was a span of 13 bases. This CDR3 comprises 14 residues. The germline V gene has CDR1 SGHVS and CDR2 FNYEAQ. CDR3 in amino acids: CASSRLGGTYEQYF. The CDR3 nucleotides are TGTGCCAGCAGCCGCCTCGGGGGAACCTACGAGCAGTACTTC.

This chain connects TRBV11-2 to TRBJ1-4; 7 nucleotides match TRBD1. Germline V lookup: CDR1 SGHAT, CDR2 FQNNGV. The CDR3 consists of 15 residues. J was trimmed by 7 bases and V by 1 base; bases with no gene match: 6. The CDR3 loop reads CASSLGDRDVEKLFF. CDR3 sequence (DNA): TGTGCCAGCAGCTTAGGAGACAGGGACGTTGAAAAACTGTTTTTT.

J is TRBJ1-2 and V is TRBV2; 9 nucleotides align to TRBD1. J lost 2 bases, V lost 6 bases, and 4 bases had no gene match. Germline CDR1 is SNHLY and CDR2 is FYNNEI. This CDR3 comprises 14 residues. The CDR3 DNA reads TGTGCCAGCAGGTCCGGACAGGGGAACTATGGCTACACCTTC. This encodes CASRSGQGNYGYTF.

The V and J genes are TRBV7-3 and TRBJ2-1; D gene uncertain. The V end was cut by 3 bases, the J end by 5 bases, with 11 bases between. Germline CDR1 reads SGHTA; CDR2 reads FQGTGA. This CDR3 is built from 14 residues. For the CDR3, the DNA is TGTGCCAGCAGCTTGGGTATTTCGAACAATGAGCAGTTCTTC. It translates to CASSLGISNNEQFF.

The chain joins TRBV5-6 to TRBJ2-7, with TRBD1 matching 8 bases. This CDR3 is built from 14 residues. The V gene's germline CDR1 is SGHDT and CDR2 YYEEEE. Losses at the gene ends were 2 bases for V and 5 bases for J; bases not matched to a gene: 6. As DNA, the CDR3 is TGTGCCAGCAGCTTCCTGGACAGGGTCGACGAGCAGTACTTC. Its translation is CASSFLDRVDEQYF. The whole variable domain, filled in from reference TRBV5-6 and TRBJ2-7, reads DAGVTQSPTHLIKTRGQQVTLRCSPKSGHDTVSWYQQALGQGPQFIFQYYEEEERQRGNFPDRFSGHQFPNYSSELNVNALLLGDSALYLCASSFLDRVDEQYFGPGTRLTVT.

The chain recombines TRBV14 with TRBJ2-5; 10 bases align to TRBD2. With V trimmed by 1 base and J by 2 bases, 10 bases remained unmatched. The germline gives CDR1 SGHDN, CDR2 FVKESK. The CDR3 is 18 amino acids. The CDR3 region is CASSQGGPSGGVQETQYF. Written as DNA, the CDR3 is TGTGCCAGCAGCCAAGGAGGGCCTAGCGGGGGCGTACAAGAGACCCAGTACTTC.

The rearrangement links TRBV5-4 to TRBJ2-7; TRBD1 agrees at 7 bases. Germline V CDR1 and CDR2: SGHNT, YYREEE (reference sequence). The CDR3 consists of 14 residues. Losses at the gene ends were 0 bases for V and 4 bases for J; bases not matched to a gene: 4. CDR3 residues: CASSLVPGGYEQYF. The CDR3 coding sequence is TGTGCCAGCAGCTTGGTCCCAGGGGGTTACGAGCAGTACTTC.

The V and J genes are TRBV6-5 and TRBJ1-1; 7 positions match TRBD1. CDR3 length equals 12 residues. Germline V lookup: CDR1 MNHEY, CDR2 SVGAGI. V gave up 7 bases and J gave up 9 bases; unmatched junction bases: 8. The CDR3 is CASKGALLKAFF. CDR3 nucleotides: TGTGCCAGCAAGGGGGCGCTACTAAAAGCTTTCTTT.

This chain links TRBV7-2 with TRBJ2-7, with D uncertain. CDR3 length equals 14 residues. CDR1 and CDR2 (germline): SGHTA, FQGNSA. V was cut by 3 bases and J by 3 bases, with 12 bases left in between. CDR3 bases: TGTGCCAGCAGCTTTGGCCGGGCGTACTACGAGCAGTACTTC. Translated, it gives CASSFGRAYYEQYF.

The rearrangement uses TRBV27 and TRBJ2-5; tentative D call: TRBD1 (6 bases). Gene TRBJ2-7 matches the end of the DNA better, so the J call may be wrong. CDR3 length: 15 residues. CDR1 is MNHEY, CDR2 SMNVEV, per germline (reference sequence). The CDR3 is CASSSLSTGTYEQYF. The CDR3 nucleotides read TGTGCCAGCAGTTCTCTCAGTACAGGGACCTACGAGCAGTACTTC.